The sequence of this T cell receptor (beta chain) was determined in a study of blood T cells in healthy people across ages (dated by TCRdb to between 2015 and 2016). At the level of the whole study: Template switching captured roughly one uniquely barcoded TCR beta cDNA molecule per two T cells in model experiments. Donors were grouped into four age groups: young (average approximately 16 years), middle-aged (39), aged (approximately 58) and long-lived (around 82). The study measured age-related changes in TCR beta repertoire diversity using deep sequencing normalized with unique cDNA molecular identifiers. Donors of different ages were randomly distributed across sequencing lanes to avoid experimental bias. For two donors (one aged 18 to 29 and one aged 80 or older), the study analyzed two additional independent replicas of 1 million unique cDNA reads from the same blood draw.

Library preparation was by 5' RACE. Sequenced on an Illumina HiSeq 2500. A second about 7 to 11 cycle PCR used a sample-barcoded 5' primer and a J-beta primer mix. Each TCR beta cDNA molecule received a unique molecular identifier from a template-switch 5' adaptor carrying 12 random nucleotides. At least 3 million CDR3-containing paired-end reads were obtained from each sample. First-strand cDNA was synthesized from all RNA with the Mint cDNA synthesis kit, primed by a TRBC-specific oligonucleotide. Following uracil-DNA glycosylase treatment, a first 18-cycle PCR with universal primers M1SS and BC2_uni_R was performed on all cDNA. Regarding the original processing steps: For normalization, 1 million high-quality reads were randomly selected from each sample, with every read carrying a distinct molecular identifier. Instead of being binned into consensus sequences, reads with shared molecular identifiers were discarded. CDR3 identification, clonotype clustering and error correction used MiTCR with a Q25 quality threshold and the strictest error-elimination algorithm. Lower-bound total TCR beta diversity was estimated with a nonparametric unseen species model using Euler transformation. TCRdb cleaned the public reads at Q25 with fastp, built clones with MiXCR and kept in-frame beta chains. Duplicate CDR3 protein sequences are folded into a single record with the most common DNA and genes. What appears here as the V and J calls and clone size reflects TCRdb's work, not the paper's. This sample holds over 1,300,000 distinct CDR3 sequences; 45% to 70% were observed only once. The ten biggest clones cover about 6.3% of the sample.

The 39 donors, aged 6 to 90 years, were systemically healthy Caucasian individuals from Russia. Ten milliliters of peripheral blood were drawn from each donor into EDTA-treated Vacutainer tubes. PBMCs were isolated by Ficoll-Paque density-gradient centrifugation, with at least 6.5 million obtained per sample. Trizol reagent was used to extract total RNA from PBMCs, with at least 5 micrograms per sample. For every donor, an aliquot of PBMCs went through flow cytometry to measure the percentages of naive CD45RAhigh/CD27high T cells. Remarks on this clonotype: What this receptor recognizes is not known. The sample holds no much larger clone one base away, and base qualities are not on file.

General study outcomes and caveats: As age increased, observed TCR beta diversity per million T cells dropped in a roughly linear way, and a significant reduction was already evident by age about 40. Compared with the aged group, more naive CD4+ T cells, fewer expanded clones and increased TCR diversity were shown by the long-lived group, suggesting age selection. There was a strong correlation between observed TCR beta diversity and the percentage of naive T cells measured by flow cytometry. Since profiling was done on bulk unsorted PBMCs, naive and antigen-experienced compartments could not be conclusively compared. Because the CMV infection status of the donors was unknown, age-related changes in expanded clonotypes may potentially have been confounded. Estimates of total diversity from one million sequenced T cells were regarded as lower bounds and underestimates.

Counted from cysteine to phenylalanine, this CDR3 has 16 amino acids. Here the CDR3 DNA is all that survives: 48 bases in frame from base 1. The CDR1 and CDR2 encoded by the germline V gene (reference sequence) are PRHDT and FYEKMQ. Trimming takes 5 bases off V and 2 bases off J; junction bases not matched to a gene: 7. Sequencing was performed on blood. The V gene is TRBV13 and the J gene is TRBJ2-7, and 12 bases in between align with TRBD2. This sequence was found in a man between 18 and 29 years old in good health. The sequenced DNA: TGTGCCAGCAGCCCGCGACTAGCGGGGGTCCCCTACGAGCAGTACTTC. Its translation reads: CASSPRLAGVPYEQYF. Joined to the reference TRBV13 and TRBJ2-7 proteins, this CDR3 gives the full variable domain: AAGVIQSPRHLIKEKRETATLKCYPIPRHDTVYWYQQGPGQDPQFLISFYEKMQSDKGSIPDRFSAQQFSDYHSELNMSSLELGDSALYFCASSPRLAGVPYEQYFGPGTRLTVT.